These 25 T cell receptor beta chains were sequenced from one sample in a study of OX40 agonist ivuxolimab in advanced cancers. The protocol was immunoSEQ multiplex PCR, while the TCRdb copy is restricted to in-frame clones and leaves out a portion. The repertoire has about 70,000 clones, 88% of them found once; the top ten carry around 2.6%. Specimen: CD4+ or CD8+ T cells sorted from blood, collected in a trial of the OX40 agonist ivuxolimab. These receptors originate from an adult with an advanced solid tumor such as melanoma, head and neck, liver or kidney cancer.

The count of this clone is one. Here the CDR3 DNA reads TGTGCCAGCAGCCAACGAGGGGGGCTTGAAGCTTTCTTT. It translates to CASSQRGGLEAFF. The rearrangement joins TRBV7-3 to TRBJ1-1; possible D gene TRBD1, 6 bases. This CDR3 contains 13 residues. Per germline, CDR1 SGHTA and CDR2 FQGTGA. V lost 5 bases to trimming and J lost 7 bases, with 14 bases between them.

The CDR3 nucleotides are TGCAGCGTTCCAGCAGGCGCGAGCTCCTACAATGAGCAGTTCTTC. Translated: CSVPAGASSYNEQFF. The chain couples TRBV29-1 to TRBJ2-1; D not certain. Germline V lookup: CDR1 SQVTM, CDR2 ANQGSEA. This CDR3 contains 15 residues. Trimming pared 5 bases from V and 0 bases from J, leaving 14 bases between.

This chain links TRBV5-1 with TRBJ1-4, with 7 positions matching TRBD1. The V gene end was trimmed by 4 bases and the J gene end by 4 bases; junction bases not matched to a gene: 13. Germline CDR1 reads SGHRS; CDR2 reads YFSETQ. The CDR3 sequence is 17 residues long. The CDR3 region is CASSLTENRDSNEKLFF. The CDR3 DNA is TGCGCCAGCAGCCTGACGGAAAACCGGGACAGTAATGAAAAACTGTTTTTT.

This chain connects TRBV27 to TRBJ1-6; weak D call: TRBD1 (5 bases). This CDR3 is 16 amino acids long. Trimming cost V 6 bases and J 3 bases, with 15 bases left between them. Per the germline V gene, CDR1 is MNHEY and CDR2 is SMNVEV (reference sequence). Here the CDR3 DNA reads TGTGCCAGCAGGCCGGGTTTGACAGTCTATAATTCACCCCTCCACTTT. Its protein is CASRPGLTVYNSPLHF.

The chain combines TRBV15 with TRBJ1-1; no definite D call. The germline V gene encodes CDR1 LNHNV and CDR2 YYDKDF (reference sequence). The CDR3 is made up of 16 amino acids. Trimming shortened V by 1 base and J by 1 base, and 13 bases separated the two germline ends. CDR3 sequence: CATSRGDGWQNTEAFF. DNA for the CDR3: TGTGCCACCAGCAGAGGCGACGGGTGGCAGAACACTGAAGCTTTCTTT. Full variable domain (remainder filled in from reference TRBV15 and TRBJ1-1): DAMVIQNPRYQVTQFGKPVTLSCSQTLNHNVMYWYQQKSSQAPKLLFHYYDKDFNNEADTPDNFQSRRPNTSFCFLDIRSPGLGDTAMYLCATSRGDGWQNTEAFFGQGTRLTVV.

This clone was recorded a few times. The gene calls are TRBV11-2 and TRBJ1-3, with unresolved D. Germline V CDR1 and CDR2: SGHAT, FQNNGV. The CDR3 length is 15 residues. V lost 5 bases and J 0 bases, leaving 11 bases between the germline ends. Here the CDR3 DNA reads TGTGCCAGCAGCGAAGCCGTCGGCTCTGGAAACACCATATATTTT. Amino acid sequence: CASSEAVGSGNTIYF.

The rearrangement links TRBV19 to TRBJ1-3; D unresolved. Germline values: CDR1 LNHDA, CDR2 SQIVND (reference sequence). Trimming pared 6 bases from V and 0 bases from J, leaving 9 bases between. The CDR3 sequence is 14 residues long. CDR3 coding DNA: TGTGCCAGTAGGAGCGTCAGCTCTGGAAACACCATATATTTT. This codes for CASRSVSSGNTIYF.

This rearrangement joins TRBV9 to TRBJ2-3; tentative D call: TRBD2 (7 bases). Trimming took 0 bases from V and 2 from J, leaving 10 bases between them. The CDR3 runs 15 residues. CDR1 and CDR2 (germline): SGDLS, YYNGEE. The CDR3 bases are TGTGCCAGCAGCGTAGTGGGGGGGCACACAGATACGCAGTATTTT. This sequence encodes CASSVVGGHTDTQYF.

This chain uses TRBV6-6 with TRBJ1-2; 8 bases map to TRBD1. This CDR3 is 14 amino acids long. Germline V gene lookup returns CDR1 MNHNY and CDR2 SVGAGI (reference sequence). Trimming removed 7 bases from V and 0 bases from J; junction bases left unmatched: 4. Written as DNA, the CDR3 is TGTGCCAGCACCGGACAGGGCCCTAACTATGGCTACACCTTC. Encoded protein: CASTGQGPNYGYTF.

This sequence joins TRBV27 and TRBJ2-7, with TRBD2 as a possible D gene (6 bases). The length of the CDR3 is 17 residues. Trimming took off 1 base at V and 1 base at J, with 17 bases between the two ends. Germline-derived CDR1 and CDR2 are MNHEY and SMNVEV (reference sequence). CDR3 in amino acids: CASSLLPGGSASYEQYF. The CDR3 DNA follows: TGTGCCAGCAGTTTATTACCTGGGGGGAGTGCGTCCTACGAGCAGTACTTC.

V and J are TRBV6-1 and TRBJ1-1, with a possible D match to TRBD1 (5 bases). V shed 2 bases and J shed 10 bases, with 14 bases lying between them. The CDR3 is 13 amino acids. Germline CDR1 is MNHNS and CDR2 is SASEGT. The CDR3 region is CASSERTWDGAFF. The CDR3 DNA reads TGTGCCAGCAGTGAACGCACCTGGGACGGAGCTTTCTTT.

The chain uses TRBV2 and TRBJ1-2, with D possibly matching TRBD1 (6 bases). This CDR3 spans 15 amino acids. V lost 7 bases to trimming and J lost 7 bases, with 22 bases between them. The germline V gene encodes CDR1 SNHLY and CDR2 FYNNEI. The CDR3 loop is CASTWEGDAPVGYTF. For the CDR3, the DNA is TGTGCCAGCACCTGGGAGGGGGACGCTCCCGTTGGCTACACCTTC.

This rearrangement joins TRBV18 to TRBJ1-2, with 7 bases aligning to TRBD1. V was pared by 2 bases and J by 3 bases, with 12 bases of the junction left unmatched. This CDR3 comprises 17 residues. Looked up from germline, CDR1 is KGHSH and CDR2 is LQKENI. The CDR3 sequence: CASSPALSQGSDYGYTF. For the CDR3, the DNA is TGTGCCAGCTCACCAGCACTATCACAGGGGTCAGACTATGGCTACACCTTC.

The chain joins TRBV7-9 to TRBJ1-4; D remains ambiguous. Per germline, CDR1 SEHNR and CDR2 FQNEAQ (reference sequence). V was shortened by 1 base and J by 7 bases, with 10 bases between the two germline ends. The CDR3 loop spans 14 amino acids. The CDR3, as DNA: TGTGCCAGCAGCTTAGATGAGGCGACTGAAAAACTGTTTTTT. Residues: CASSLDEATEKLFF. The whole variable domain, remainder taken from reference TRBV7-9 and TRBJ1-4, is DTGVSQNPRHKITKRGQNVTFRCDPISEHNRLYWYRQTLGQGPEFLTYFQNEAQLEKSRLLSDRFSAERPKGSFSTLEIQRTEQGDSAMYLCASSLDEATEKLFFGSGTQLSVL.

This rearrangement joins TRBV30 to TRBJ1-4; TRBD1 agrees at 9 bases. The trim removed 8 bases at V and 7 bases at J, leaving 14 bases unmatched. This CDR3 contains 15 residues. Germline V gene data show CDR1 as GTSNPN and CDR2 as SVGIG (reference sequence). CDR3 amino acids: CAQERTGTGSEKLFF. DNA for the CDR3: TGTGCCCAAGAAAGAACCGGGACAGGGAGTGAAAAACTGTTTTTT. Full variable domain (rest looked up from reference TRBV30 and TRBJ1-4): SQTIHQWPATLVQPVGSPLSLECTVEGTSNPNLYWYRQAAGRGLQLLFYSVGIGQISSEVPQNLSASRPQDRQFILSSKKLLLSDSGFYLCAQERTGTGSEKLFFGSGTQLSVL.

The rearrangement links TRBV5-4 to TRBJ1-2; no reliable D call. The ends were cut back, 0 bases at V and 0 bases at J, with 9 bases in the middle. Germline values: CDR1 SGHNT, CDR2 YYREEE (reference sequence). This CDR3 region has 15 residues. The CDR3 loop reads CASSLVTGANYGYTF. DNA for the CDR3: TGTGCCAGCAGCTTGGTGACCGGCGCTAACTATGGCTACACCTTC.

J is TRBJ2-1 and V is TRBV7-3; possible D gene TRBD2, 5 bases. Germline CDR1 is SGHTA and CDR2 is FQGTGA. Trimming removed 4 bases at V and 10 bases at J, with 11 bases between. This CDR3 is 12 amino acids long. CDR3 in amino acids: CASSYRDSEQFF. CDR3 DNA sequence: TGTGCCAGCAGCTATCGGGATTCAGAGCAGTTCTTC.

The CDR3 DNA reads as TGTGCCACCAGCTCTGACCCGATCTCTGGAAACACCATATATTTT. It is translated as CATSSDPISGNTIYF. This sequence joins TRBV15 and TRBJ1-3; no definite D call. Germline CDR1 LNHNV, CDR2 YYDKDF (reference sequence). The ends were cut back, 5 bases at V and 0 bases at J, with 11 bases in the middle. The CDR3 contains 15 residues. Looking up the rest from reference TRBV15 and TRBJ1-3 gives the full variable domain: DAMVIQNPRYQVTQFGKPVTLSCSQTLNHNVMYWYQQKSSQAPKLLFHYYDKDFNNEADTPDNFQSRRPNTSFCFLDIRSPGLGDTAMYLCATSSDPISGNTIYFGEGSWLTVV.

The chain is built from TRBV10-2 and TRBJ2-3; 13 positions match TRBD2. Germline V gene lookup returns CDR1 WSHSY and CDR2 SAAADI. Trimming at V came to 0 bases and at J to 4 bases, leaving 4 bases not matched to a gene. CDR3 size: 17 residues. CDR3 loop: CASSESRLAGGPDTQYF. The CDR3, as DNA: TGCGCCAGCAGTGAGTCCCGACTAGCGGGGGGCCCAGATACGCAGTATTTT.

J is TRBJ2-6 and V is TRBV7-9; D remains ambiguous. CDR1 and CDR2 from the germline V gene are SEHNR and FQNEAQ (reference sequence). The germline V and J ends were trimmed by 7 bases and 4 bases, with 11 bases remaining between them. This CDR3 is built from 14 residues. The CDR3 sequence is CASILNGGANVLTF. The CDR3 nucleotides are TGTGCCAGCATACTCAACGGGGGGGCCAACGTCCTGACTTTC.

V usage is TRBV5-4 and J usage is TRBJ2-1; 8 bases map to TRBD2. CDR3 size: 15 residues. V shed 2 bases, J shed 7 bases, and the junction held 8 bases outside the gene matches. CDR1 is SGHNT, CDR2 YYREEE, per germline (reference sequence). The CDR3 reads CASSFRGGSTNEQFF. For the CDR3, the DNA is TGTGCCAGCAGCTTCCGGGGGGGCTCAACGAATGAGCAGTTCTTC.

This chain links TRBV11-3 with TRBJ2-7; TRBD2 matches 13 bases. The V segment lost 5 bases and the J segment 1 base; nucleotides outside the gene matches: 14. This CDR3 is 19 amino acids long. CDR1 SGHNT and CDR2 YENEEA come from the germline V gene. CDR3 sequence reads: CASSPSPGLAGLRSYEQYF. CDR3 nucleotide sequence: TGTGCCAGCAGCCCGTCGCCGGGACTAGCGGGGCTGAGATCCTACGAGCAGTACTTC.

The genes are TRBV5-1 and TRBJ2-2; D may be TRBD2 (6 bases). CDR1 SGHRS and CDR2 YFSETQ come from the germline V gene. This CDR3 spans 15 amino acids. Trimming cost V 4 bases and J 6 bases, with 16 bases left between them. CDR3 region: CASSHPERRAGELFF. The CDR3 nucleotides read TGCGCCAGCAGCCACCCTGAGCGGAGGGCCGGGGAGCTGTTTTTT.

The V and J genes are TRBV1 and TRBJ1-6. TRBV1 is shown as a pseudogene. CDR3 length: 13 residues. The CDR3 DNA reads TGCACCAGCAGCCCCCCGGGGAGTTCACCCCTCCACTTT. It is translated as CTSSPPGSSPLHF.

V gene TRBV10-3 combines with J gene TRBJ1-1, with a possible D match to TRBD1 (6 bases). V lost 9 bases, J lost 0 bases, and 11 bases lay in between. The CDR3 has 13 residues. Germline CDR1 is ENHRY and CDR2 is SYGVKD. This chain's CDR3 is CAIMDSLNTEAFF. The CDR3 DNA is TGTGCCATAATGGACAGTTTGAACACTGAAGCTTTCTTT.